A selection of T cell receptor beta chains follows, all from one sample in a study of molecular identifiers for immune sequencing clone quantification. Each CDR3 protein is one row after TCRdb ran MiXCR on the PCR reads. This table holds some 580,000 distinct CDR3 sequences, over 25% found once. Sequencing was carried out using naive CD8+ T cells from blood, with Jurkat cell RNA spiked in. The receptor source for this set is a human donor in good health. Some libraries in this study had Jurkat cell RNA spiked in. CDR3s include the opening cysteine and the closing phenylalanine or tryptophan. D genes are given only for firm matches. Rows give clone size only sometimes, using once, few, many, or a class for an expanded clone.

many	.	TRBV3-1	TRBJ1-5	CASSPGTPNQPQHF	TGTGCCAGCAGCCCGGGGACTCCCAATCAGCCCCAGCATTTT
many	.	TRBV4-1	TRBJ2-7	CASSQDRTYEQYF	TGTGCCAGCAGCCAAGACAGGACCTACGAGCAGTACTTC
many	.	TRBV7-2	TRBJ1-5	CASSVHSNQPQHF	TGTGCCAGCAGCGTCCATAGCAATCAGCCCCAGCATTTT
.	.	TRBV10-3	TRBJ1-2	CAIRESATVGYTF	TGTGCCATCAGAGAGTCGGCCACCGTTGGCTACACCTTC
.	TRBD2	TRBV27	TRBJ2-7	CASSWTSNYKQYF	TGTGCCAGCAGTTGGACTAGTAATTACAAGCAGTACTTC
.	.	TRBV4-3	TRBJ1-1	CASSPGTSVSEAFF	TGCGCCAGCAGCCCCGGGACCTCGGTCTCCGAAGCTTTCTTT
few	TRBD2	TRBV19	TRBJ2-1	CASSILAGFYFEQFF	TGTGCCAGTAGTATACTAGCGGGTTTTTACTTTGAGCAGTTCTTC
many	.	TRBV28	TRBJ2-5	CASSTRIQETQYF	TGTGCCAGCAGCACGCGAATCCAAGAGACCCAGTACTTC
.	TRBD2	TRBV11-2	TRBJ2-1	CASSFTSGSYNAQFF	TGTGCCAGCAGCTTCACTAGCGGCTCCTACAATGCGCAGTTCTTC
few	TRBD1	TRBV3-1	TRBJ2-7	CASSHNVGQGFSATYEQYF	TGTGCCAGCAGCCATAACGTGGGACAGGGCTTTAGTGCGACCTACGAGCAGTACTTC
.	.	TRBV30	TRBJ2-7	CAWSVLQRHGVEQYF	TGTGCCTGGAGTGTACTTCAGCGGCATGGGGTCGAGCAGTACTTC
many	.	TRBV20-1	TRBJ2-7	CSARARDLLEQYF	TGCAGTGCTAGAGCCCGGGACCTCCTCGAGCAGTACTTC
few	TRBD1	TRBV27	TRBJ1-1	CASSLWDRHTEAFF	TGTGCCAGCAGTTTATGGGACAGGCACACTGAAGCTTTCTTT
many	.	TRBV27	TRBJ2-7	CASSPGVAESYEQYF	TGTGCCAGCAGCCCCGGAGTAGCGGAGTCCTACGAGCAGTACTTC
.	.	TRBV15	TRBJ1-1	CATSRDYQGGDTEAFF	TGTGCCACCAGCAGAGATTACCAAGGGGGTGATACTGAAGCTTTCTTT
.	TRBD2	TRBV20-1	TRBJ2-1	CSARGLTVQITSAYYNEQFF	TGCAGTGCTAGAGGTCTGACAGTACAAATTACTAGCGCTTACTACAATGAGCAGTTCTTC
few	.	TRBV28	TRBJ2-7	CASSSTSPYEQYF	TGTGCCAGCAGTTCCACCTCTCCCTACGAGCAGTACTTC
.	.	TRBV5-6	TRBJ2-2	CASRQGYTGELFF	TGTGCCAGCAGACAGGGTTACACCGGGGAGCTGTTTTTT
many	TRBD1	TRBV6-5	TRBJ2-7	CASSSLTGDEQYF	TGTGCCAGCAGTTCCCTGACAGGGGACGAGCAGTACTTC
.	.	TRBV7-6	TRBJ1-2	CASSLDHFGGYTF	TGTGCCAGCAGCCTCGACCATTTTGGGGGCTACACCTTC
.	.	TRBV7-9	TRBJ1-2	CASSGGQAHGYTF	TGTGCCAGCAGCGGAGGCCAGGCTCATGGCTACACCTTC
.	TRBD1	TRBV7-2	TRBJ1-1	CASSLTGAAEAFF	TGTGCCAGCAGCTTGACAGGGGCCGCCGAAGCTTTCTTT
.	.	TRBV9	TRBJ2-7	CASSVKSSAVYEQYF	TGTGCCAGCAGCGTAAAATCTAGCGCGGTCTACGAGCAGTACTTC
many	.	TRBV28	TRBJ1-5	CASSFTGRRNQPQHF	TGTGCCAGCAGTTTTACAGGTCGACGAAATCAGCCCCAGCATTTT
many	TRBD1	TRBV2	TRBJ2-5	CASNMDRGRFGETQYF	TGTGCCAGCAACATGGACAGGGGCCGCTTTGGGGAGACCCAGTACTTC
many	.	TRBV18	TRBJ1-5	CASSPEVSNQPQHF	TGTGCCAGCTCACCCGAAGTAAGCAATCAGCCCCAGCATTTT
few	.	TRBV12-5	TRBJ1-1	CASGRTVLNTKAFF	TGTGCTAGTGGGCGGACGGTATTGAACACTAAAGCTTTCTTT
few	.	TRBV6-2/TRBV6-3	TRBJ2-1	CASSYLGPYNEQFF	TGTGCCAGCAGTTACCTAGGCCCCTACAATGAGCAGTTCTTC
few	.	TRBV9	TRBJ2-2	CASSVNRRQENTGELFF	TGTGCCAGCAGCGTGAACAGGCGACAGGAGAACACCGGGGAGCTGTTTTTT
many	TRBD2	TRBV30	TRBJ2-3	CAWSVIRGSLTDTQYF	TGTGCCTGGAGTGTAATCCGCGGGAGCCTCACAGATACGCAGTATTTT
.	TRBD2	TRBV4-3	TRBJ2-1	CASSQDWRGDYNEQFF	TGCGCCAGCAGCCAAGATTGGCGGGGGGATTACAATGAGCAGTTCTTC
few	.	TRBV28	TRBJ1-5	CASSLGEGQPQHF	TGTGCCAGCAGTCTAGGGGAGGGACAGCCCCAGCATTTT
few	.	TRBV12-3/TRBV12-4	TRBJ2-7	CASSFAPGSSYEQYF	TGTGCCAGCAGTTTTGCCCCCGGGAGCTCCTACGAGCAGTACTTC
many	.	TRBV7-9	TRBJ2-7	CASSSPGRSYEQYF	TGTGCCAGCAGCTCGCCGGGACGTAGCTACGAGCAGTACTTC
few	TRBD1	TRBV6-5	TRBJ1-2	CASSYGQAAGYTF	TGTGCCAGCAGTTACGGACAGGCGGCTGGCTACACCTTC
.	TRBD2	TRBV12-3/TRBV12-4	TRBJ2-5	CASSPTSRMEGETQYF	TGTGCCAGCAGTCCGACTAGCCGGATGGAGGGGGAGACCCAGTACTTC
.	.	TRBV11-3	TRBJ2-3	CASSSGTVPDTQYF	TGTGCCAGCAGCTCTGGGACGGTCCCAGATACGCAGTATTTT
many	.	TRBV29-1	TRBJ2-2	CSVVLGQDTGELFF	TGCAGCGTTGTTTTAGGGCAGGACACCGGGGAGCTGTTTTTT
many	TRBD1	TRBV12-3/TRBV12-4	TRBJ1-4	CASSPSLWDRGPNEKLFF	TGTGCCAGCAGTCCCTCTCTGTGGGACAGGGGCCCCAACGAAAAACTGTTTTTT
few	.	TRBV11-2	TRBJ2-7	CASSAGPLSLYEQYF	TGTGCCAGCAGCGCCGGTCCCCTCTCCCTCTACGAGCAGTACTTC
.	TRBD2	TRBV12-3/TRBV12-4	TRBJ2-7	CASRRDQPGLASYEQYF	TGTGCCAGCAGAAGAGATCAGCCGGGACTAGCTTCTTACGAGCAGTACTTC
.	.	TRBV14	TRBJ2-2	CASSQVRGAGGELFF	TGTGCCAGCAGCCAAGTACGAGGGGCAGGCGGGGAGCTGTTTTTT
few	TRBD2	TRBV5-3	TRBJ2-5	CASSIGLAWETQYF	TGTGCCAGCAGCATAGGACTAGCTTGGGAGACCCAGTACTTC
.	.	TRBV20-1	TRBJ2-3	CSARSRDTQYF	TGCAGTGCTAGGTCGCGAGATACGCAGTATTTT
.	TRBD2	TRBV6-5	TRBJ2-2	CASSSGLAGRHTGELFF	TGTGCCAGCAGTTCGGGACTAGCGGGGAGACACACCGGGGAGCTGTTTTTT
few	.	TRBV19	TRBJ1-6	CASSIEGGNNSPLHF	TGTGCCAGTAGTATAGAAGGGGGTAATAATTCACCCCTCCACTTT
.	.	TRBV7-2	TRBJ2-7	CASSLPPGGGVSYEQYF	TGTGCCAGCAGCTTACCCCCCGGAGGCGGGGTCTCCTACGAGCAGTACTTC